This T cell receptor beta chain was captured in a study of identical twins. Overall study results and limits: The authors noted that invariant MAIT and iNKT cells could partly confound zero-insertion analyses.

TCRdb redid the calling of the 5' RACE reads with MiXCR, one entry per CDR3 protein. The sample contains roughly 230,000 distinct CDR3 sequences, 6.5% to 9.5% of which appear only once. This clonotype was counted ten times or more. Its antigen is not identified. These same records also appear under a second study, on yellow fever vaccine responses in identical twins.

The origin of this receptor is a woman younger than 35 in good health. Sequencing was carried out using CD8+ T cells sorted from blood.

This CDR3 is CASSLAGTDQETQYF. The CDR3 nucleotides are TGTGCCAGCAGCCTCGCCGGGACAGACCAAGAGACCCAGTACTTC. This rearrangement joins TRBV11-1 to TRBJ2-5; 7 bases map to TRBD1. The V segment lost 5 bases and the J segment 0 bases; nucleotides outside the gene matches: 6. Germline lookup yields CDR1 SGHAT and CDR2 FQDESV (reference sequence). This CDR3 spans 15 amino acids. The variable domain in full, completed from reference TRBV11-1 and TRBJ2-5, reads EAEVAQSPRYKITEKSQAVAFWCDPISGHATLYWYRQILGQGPELLVQFQDESVVDDSQLPKDRFSAERLKGVDSTLKIQPAELGDSAMYLCASSLAGTDQETQYFGPGTRLLVL.